The 26 T cell receptor beta chains given below trace back to one sample, sequenced in a study of CD8 T cells in ankylosing spondylitis. A single record per CDR3 protein comes from TCRdb applying MiXCR to the 5' RACE reads. The top ten hold roughly 4% of the sample, which has a few hundred thousand distinct CDR3 sequences, more than 20% seen once. Material: blood, either unsorted or a sorted T cell fraction (not recorded which). These receptors were collected from a female donor with ankylosing spondylitis or in good health (not recorded which).

The genes are TRBV7-9 and TRBJ1-1; D might be TRBD1 (5 bases). The V end was cut by 1 base, the J end by 4 bases, with 13 bases between. This CDR3 contains 15 residues. Germline CDR1 and CDR2: SEHNR and FQNEAQ (reference sequence). CDR3 amino acids: CASSLGPGASTEAFF. The CDR3 DNA follows: TGTGCCAGCAGCTTAGGGCCCGGGGCGAGCACTGAAGCTTTCTTT.

There are a few counts of this clonotype. The chain employs TRBV4-3 and TRBJ2-3; 9 bases map to TRBD2. The germline V gene has CDR1 LGHNA and CDR2 YSLEER. Trimming cost V 1 base and J 3 bases; bases outside gene matches: 8. The CDR3 runs to 17 residues. The CDR3 DNA reads TGCGCCAGCAGCCAAGGGGCGGCGGGAGGGGGGACAGATACGCAGTATTTT. Its translation is CASSQGAAGGGTDTQYF.

There are a few counts of this clonotype. The rearrangement links TRBV6-1 to TRBJ1-1; D gene ambiguous. Looked up from germline, CDR1 is MNHNS and CDR2 is SASEGT. V shed 8 bases and J shed 4 bases, with 17 bases lying between them. The CDR3 covers 14 residues. The CDR3 sequence: CASGRAQEGTEAFF. Written as DNA, the CDR3 is TGTGCCAGCGGCCGGGCCCAAGAGGGCACTGAAGCTTTCTTT.

The chain recombines TRBV4-3 with TRBJ2-7; maybe TRBD2 (6 bases). The germline V gene encodes CDR1 LGHNA and CDR2 YSLEER. V dropped 2 bases and J dropped 3 bases, with 20 bases sitting between them. The CDR3 runs 17 residues. CDR3 residues: CASSQSGGQGGLYEQYF. The CDR3 DNA reads TGCGCCAGCAGCCAATCCGGAGGGCAGGGTGGGCTCTACGAGCAGTACTTC.

This clonotype came up a few times. The chain recombines TRBV2 with TRBJ2-5, with TRBD2 as a possible D gene (5 bases). The V gene lost 5 bases and the J gene lost 3 bases, with 16 bases spanning the gap. The CDR3 is 15 residues long. Germline V lookup: CDR1 SNHLY, CDR2 FYNNEI. The CDR3 coding sequence is TGTGCCAGCAGTCCCCATGGGCCGCGGGAAGAGACCCAGTACTTC. It codes for CASSPHGPREETQYF. The variable domain in full, with the rest retrieved from reference TRBV2 and TRBJ2-5, is EPEVTQTPSHQVTQMGQEVILRCVPISNHLYFYWYRQILGQKVEFLVSFYNNEISEKSEIFDDQFSVERPDGSNFTLKIRSTKLEDSAMYFCASSPHGPREETQYFGPGTRLLVL.

The chain uses TRBV28 and TRBJ2-1; D is possibly TRBD1 or TRBD2 (5 bases each). The CDR3 totals 14 residues. The germline gives CDR1 MDHEN, CDR2 SYDVKM. Between the trimmed V and J ends, which lost 5 bases and 5 bases, there was a span of 13 bases. CDR3 sequence: CASSRGEFDNEQFF. The DNA for the CDR3 is TGTGCCAGCAGTCGAGGGGAATTCGACAATGAGCAGTTCTTC.

This clonotype was counted a few times. The chain has TRBV19 and TRBJ1-6; D gene unclear. The germline V gene encodes CDR1 LNHDA and CDR2 SQIVND (reference sequence). The CDR3 contains 14 residues. V was clipped by 2 bases and J by 8 bases, with 10 bases between them. Here the CDR3 reads CASSITDGYSPLHF. Here the CDR3 DNA reads TGTGCCAGTAGTATAACCGACGGTTATTCACCCCTCCACTTT.

This chain connects TRBV7-2 to TRBJ1-6; TRBD1 agrees at 8 bases. The germline V gene encodes CDR1 SGHTA and CDR2 FQGNSA. Trimming removed 5 bases from V and 5 bases from J; junction bases left unmatched: 5. The CDR3 is 15 residues long. CDR3 sequence reads: CASSIRTGNNSPLHF. The CDR3 nucleotides are TGTGCCAGCAGCATCCGGACAGGGAATAATTCACCCCTCCACTTT.

Only one count was recorded for this clonotype. The chain combines TRBV28 with TRBJ2-1, with 10 nucleotides matching TRBD2. The V gene end was trimmed by 5 bases and the J gene end by 8 bases; junction bases not matched to a gene: 9. The CDR3 is made up of 15 amino acids. Germline assignment: CDR1 MDHEN and CDR2 SYDVKM. The CDR3 nucleotides are TGTGCCAGCAGTGAGGGACTAGCGCCCGGACATGAGCAGTTCTTC. This translates into CASSEGLAPGHEQFF.

The table lists this clonotype with a few counts. V usage is TRBV18 and J usage is TRBJ2-7; 8 nucleotides line up with TRBD2. The CDR3 runs 15 residues. V gave up 3 bases and J gave up 1 base; unmatched junction bases: 5. Germline V CDR1 and CDR2: KGHSH, LQKENI. CDR3 in amino acids: CASSPEAGESYEQYF. DNA of the CDR3: TGTGCCAGCTCACCCGAAGCGGGAGAGTCCTACGAGCAGTACTTC.

This clonotype was counted a few times. The chain recombines TRBV7-9 with TRBJ1-4; 9 bases fit TRBD1. The CDR3 loop spans 17 amino acids. Germline assignment: CDR1 SEHNR and CDR2 FQNEAQ (reference sequence). V was pared by 3 bases and J by 7 bases, with 12 bases of the junction left unmatched. The CDR3 region has the DNA TGTGCCAGCAGCTTCAGGGGACAGGGTAACTCGGGTGAAAAACTGTTTTTT. It specifies CASSFRGQGNSGEKLFF.

The sample holds a few counts of this clonotype. This chain joins TRBV28 and TRBJ2-1; a possible D gene is TRBD2 (6 bases). Germline lookup yields CDR1 MDHEN and CDR2 SYDVKM. The V end lost 6 bases, the J end lost 2 bases, and 17 bases lay between the germline ends. The CDR3 is made up of 16 amino acids. CDR3 sequence (DNA): TGTGCCAGCAGCCTGGAGGGCATCCTCCCCTACAATGAGCAGTTCTTC. It encodes CASSLEGILPYNEQFF.

This clonotype was seen more than once but under ten times. The chain links TRBV20-1 to TRBJ2-1, with 13 bases aligning to TRBD2. Germline trimming cut 5 bases from V and 8 bases from J; bases unmatched to any gene: 12. In germline, CDR1 is DFQATT, CDR2 SNEGSKA (reference sequence). The CDR3 spans 16 residues. The CDR3 loop reads CSALGQWTSGSYEQFF. CDR3 sequence (DNA): TGCAGTGCTCTCGGGCAGTGGACTAGCGGGAGTTATGAGCAGTTCTTC.

The table lists this clonotype with many counts. In nucleotides, the CDR3 is TGCAGCGTTGAAGTAGGGATGAACACTGAAGCTTTCTTT. Translated, it gives CSVEVGMNTEAFF. The chain uses TRBV29-1 and TRBJ1-1; no firm D call. V lost 1 base and J 0 bases, leaving 6 bases between the germline ends. The germline gives CDR1 SQVTM, CDR2 ANQGSEA. The CDR3 is made up of 13 amino acids.

Ten or more counts support this clonotype. The J gene is TRBJ2-3, the V gene TRBV20-1; no reliable D call. Germline CDR1 is DFQATT and CDR2 is SNEGSKA (reference sequence). Between the trimmed V and J ends, which lost 3 bases and 7 bases, there was a span of 11 bases. The CDR3 is 12 amino acids. CDR3 region: CSASMGRNTQYF. As DNA, the CDR3 is TGCAGTGCTAGTATGGGTCGAAATACGCAGTATTTT.

This clonotype was detected a few times. The chain is built from TRBV29-1 and TRBJ2-3; D ambiguous. The CDR3 sequence is 12 residues long. V lost 2 bases and J 2 bases, leaving 5 bases between the germline ends. Germline V lookup: CDR1 SQVTM, CDR2 ANQGSEA. The CDR3 protein is CSVEQYTDTQYF. Here the CDR3 DNA reads TGCAGCGTTGAACAGTACACAGATACGCAGTATTTT.

This clonotype has a count of ten or more. The J gene is TRBJ2-2, the V gene TRBV12-3 or TRBV12-4; D gene unclear. V dropped 3 bases and J dropped 8 bases, with 13 bases sitting between them. CDR3 length: 14 residues. The DNA of the CDR3 is TGTGCCAGCAGTTTCCGCCCGGATTGGGGGGAGCTGTTTTTT. Its translation is CASSFRPDWGELFF.

With regard to this clonotype: A read error may be the cause here, since a much bigger clone is one base away. V gene TRBV29-1 combines with J gene TRBJ2-3; D ambiguous. The CDR3 spans 14 residues. CDR1 and CDR2 from the germline V gene are SQVTM and ANQGSEA. Deletions cut 8 bases from V and 1 base from J, with 16 bases between. CDR3: CSTDIHYGTDTQYF. The CDR3 region has the DNA TGCAGCACTGACATACACTATGGCACAGATACGCAGTATTTT.

V gene TRBV20-1 combines with J gene TRBJ2-1, with a weak D call TRBD2 (5 bases). The CDR3 totals 12 residues. V was cut by 5 bases and J by 14 bases, with 19 bases left in between. CDR1 DFQATT and CDR2 SNEGSKA come from the germline V gene (reference sequence). The chain's CDR3 is CSAAHRVTEEFF. The CDR3 bases are TGCAGTGCTGCCCACCGGGTGACGGAGGAGTTCTTC.

The V call is TRBV7-6, the J call TRBJ1-3; perhaps TRBD1 as D (5 bases). The CDR3 is 15 amino acids. CDR1 and CDR2 (germline): SGHVS, FNYEAQ. The germline V and J ends were trimmed by 5 bases and 0 bases, with 11 bases remaining between them. CDR3: CASSAGISSGNTIYF. The CDR3 region has the DNA TGTGCCAGCAGCGCAGGGATCAGCTCTGGAAACACCATATATTTT.

In this sample, this clonotype turned up a few times. This chain joins TRBV7-8 and TRBJ1-4; D perhaps matches TRBD1 (5 bases). Per germline, CDR1 SGHVS and CDR2 FQNEAQ. CDR3 length: 16 residues. V was clipped by 6 bases and J by 0 bases, with 14 bases between them. CDR3: CASSDRDAATNEKLFF. The DNA of the CDR3 is TGTGCCAGCAGTGATCGGGACGCTGCAACTAATGAAAAACTGTTTTTT.

Many counts were recorded for this clonotype. This chain connects TRBV7-7 to TRBJ2-3; 7 bases are shared with TRBD1. The V segment lost 5 bases and the J segment 6 bases; nucleotides outside the gene matches: 5. The germline V gene has CDR1 SSHAT and CDR2 FNYEAQ (reference sequence). The CDR3 is 13 residues long. CDR3 loop: CASSVDRVDTQYF. The CDR3 bases are TGTGCCAGCAGCGTAGACAGGGTGGATACGCAGTATTTT. The full variable domain, its missing parts supplied by reference TRBV7-7 and TRBJ2-3, is GAGVSQSPRYKVTKRGQDVTLRCDPISSHATLYWYQQALGQGPEFLTYFNYEAQPDKSGLPSDRFSAERPEGSISTLTIQRTEQRDSAMYRCASSVDRVDTQYFGPGTRLTVL.

This clonotype was counted between two and nine times. V and J are TRBV12-3 or TRBV12-4 and TRBJ1-5, with D unclear. V dropped 6 bases and J dropped 6 bases, with 15 bases sitting between them. The CDR3 has 14 amino acids. The CDR3 protein is CASRPTGHGQPQHF. In DNA, the CDR3 is TGTGCCAGCAGACCGACGGGTCACGGTCAGCCCCAGCATTTT.

The CDR3 DNA follows: TGTGCCAGTAGTACGAGCGGGAGAACCCACGAGCAGTACTTC. It yields the protein CASSTSGRTHEQYF. This sequence joins TRBV19 and TRBJ2-7; 8 bases are a match to TRBD2. The CDR3 extends over 14 amino acids. The trim removed 4 bases at V and 5 bases at J, leaving 7 bases unmatched. Germline lookup yields CDR1 LNHDA and CDR2 SQIVND (reference sequence).

This chain links TRBV12-3 or TRBV12-4 with TRBJ2-2; tentatively, D is TRBD1 or TRBD2 (5 bases each). V was clipped by 7 bases and J by 6 bases, with 18 bases between them. The CDR3 loop spans 15 amino acids. This CDR3 reads CASTRFGTGAGELFF. Here the CDR3 DNA reads TGTGCCAGCACCCGATTCGGGACCGGCGCCGGGGAGCTGTTTTTT.

In its sample, this clonotype was seen a few times. The J gene is TRBJ2-1, the V gene TRBV20-1; TRBD2 agrees at 11 bases. Trimming cost V 3 bases and J 8 bases; bases outside gene matches: 12. Germline loops: CDR1 DFQATT, CDR2 SNEGSKA (reference sequence). The CDR3 has 16 amino acids. The CDR3 loop is CSARNPLAGGRDEQFF. The CDR3 DNA sequence: TGCAGTGCTAGGAATCCCCTAGCGGGAGGTCGAGATGAGCAGTTCTTC.